These 2 T cell receptor beta chains were all obtained from the same sample, sequenced in a study of identical twins. In TCRdb, the 5' RACE reads were re-called with MiXCR into one record per CDR3 protein. The table lists some 300,000 distinct CDR3 sequences, 9% to 15% of them singletons, with around 7.8% in the top ten. These data also formed part of another study, on yellow fever vaccine responses in identical twins.

Sequencing was done on a sample of CD8+ T cells sorted from blood. These receptor sequences come from a woman between 18 and 29 years old in good health.

This clonotype was seen repeatedly, ten times or more. The V and J genes are TRBV12-3 or TRBV12-4 and TRBJ2-1; 7 bases match TRBD2. V lost 2 bases and J lost 3; bases outside the gene matches: 1. The CDR3 has 14 residues. CDR3 loop: CASSLKRGYNEQFF. CDR3 DNA sequence: TGTGCCAGCAGTTTAAAGCGGGGCTACAATGAGCAGTTCTTC.

V usage is TRBV7-8 and J usage is TRBJ2-5; 9 bases map to TRBD2. The germline CDR1 and CDR2 sequences are SGHVS and FQNEAQ. The CDR3 runs to 15 residues. V was pared by 5 bases and J by 5 bases, with 9 bases of the junction left unmatched. The chain's CDR3 is CASSPMTSGQETQYF. The CDR3 bases are TGTGCCAGCAGCCCGATGACTAGCGGACAGGAGACCCAGTACTTC. Full variable domain (remainder filled in from reference TRBV7-8 and TRBJ2-5): GAGVSQSPRYKVAKRGQDVALRCDPISGHVSLFWYQQALGQGPEFLTYFQNEAQLDKSGLPSDRFFAERPEGSVSTLKIQRTQQEDSAVYLCASSPMTSGQETQYFGPGTRLLVL.